This T cell receptor (beta chain) was identified in a study of shared clonotypes between healthy human individuals. Study-wide background: Sampling drew on donors who were a couple of women and three men aged 18 to 49. The plates for each donor numbered three CD4 naive, three CD4 memory, two CD8 naive and one CD8 memory.

Study-wide results and caveats: Relative to their counterparts shared across all four donors, non-shared clonotypes exhibited diminished generation probabilities.

A CD45RA+ naive subset and a CD45RA-negative memory subset were split from CD4+ cells. As regards this clone: Its antigen is unknown.

Only in-frame clones appear in the TCRdb table, and some are missing; sequencing was by immunoSEQ multiplex PCR. The sample comprises 2,500,000 or so clones, 90% to 95% of which are singletons, and around 0.14% rests with the top ten. CDR3 size: 15 residues. The TCR was taken from a man younger than 35 in good health. This chain joins TRBV21-1 and TRBJ1-2. TRBV21-1 is given as a pseudogene. The sample was naive CD4+ T cells sorted from blood. The subset: CD45RA+ positively selected. The CDR3, as DNA: TGTGCCAGCAGCAAAGGGGTTGTACAACCCTATGGCTACACCTTC. Translating it yields CASSKGVVQPYGYTF.